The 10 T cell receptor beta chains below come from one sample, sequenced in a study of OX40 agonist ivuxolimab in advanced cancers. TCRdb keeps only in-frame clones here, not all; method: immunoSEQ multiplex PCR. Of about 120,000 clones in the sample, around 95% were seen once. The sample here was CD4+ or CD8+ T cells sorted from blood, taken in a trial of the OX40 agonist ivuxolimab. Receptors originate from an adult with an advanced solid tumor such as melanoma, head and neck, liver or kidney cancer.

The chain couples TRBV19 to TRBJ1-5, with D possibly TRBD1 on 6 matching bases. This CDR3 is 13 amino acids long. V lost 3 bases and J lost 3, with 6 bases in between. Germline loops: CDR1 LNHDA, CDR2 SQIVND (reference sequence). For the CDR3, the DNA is TGTGCCAGTAGTATGGGGGCCAATCAGCCCCAGCATTTT. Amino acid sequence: CASSMGANQPQHF.

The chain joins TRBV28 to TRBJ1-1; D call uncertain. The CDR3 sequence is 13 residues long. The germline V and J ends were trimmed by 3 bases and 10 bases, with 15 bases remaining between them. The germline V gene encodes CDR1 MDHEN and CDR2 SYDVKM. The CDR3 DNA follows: TGTGCCAGCAGTTTCGGAGGGTCGAGTTCAGCTTTCTTT. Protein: CASSFGGSSSAFF. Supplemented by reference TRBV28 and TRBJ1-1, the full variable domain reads DVKVTQSSRYLVKRTGEKVFLECVQDMDHENMFWYRQDPGLGLRLIYFSYDVKMKEKGDIPEGYSVSREKKERFSLILESASTNQTSMYLCASSFGGSSSAFFGQGTRLTVV.

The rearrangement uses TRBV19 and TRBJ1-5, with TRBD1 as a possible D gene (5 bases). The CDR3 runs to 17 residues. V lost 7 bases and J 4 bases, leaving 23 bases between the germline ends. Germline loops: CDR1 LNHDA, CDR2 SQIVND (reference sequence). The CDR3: CASIQTRGSALNQPQHF. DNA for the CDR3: TGTGCCAGTATTCAAACTAGGGGCAGTGCCCTGAATCAGCCCCAGCATTTT.

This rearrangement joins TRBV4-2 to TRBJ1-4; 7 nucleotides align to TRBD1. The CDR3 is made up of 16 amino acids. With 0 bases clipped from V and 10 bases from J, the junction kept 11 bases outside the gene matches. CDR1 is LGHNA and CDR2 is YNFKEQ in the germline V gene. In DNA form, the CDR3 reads TGTGCCAGCAGCCAAGAGATCGCCCAGGGGGGGGGAAAACTGTTTTTT. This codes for CASSQEIAQGGGKLFF.

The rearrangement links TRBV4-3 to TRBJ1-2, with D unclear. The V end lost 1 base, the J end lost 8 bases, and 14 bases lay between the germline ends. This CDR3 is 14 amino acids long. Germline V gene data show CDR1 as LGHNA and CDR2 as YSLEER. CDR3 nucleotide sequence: TGCGCCAGCAGCCAAGGCAGGCCAGCTCACGGCTACACCTTC. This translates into CASSQGRPAHGYTF.

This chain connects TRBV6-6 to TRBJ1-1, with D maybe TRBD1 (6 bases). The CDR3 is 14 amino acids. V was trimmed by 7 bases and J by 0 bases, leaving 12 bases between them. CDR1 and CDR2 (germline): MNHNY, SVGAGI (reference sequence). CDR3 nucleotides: TGTGCCAGCAACCCCGGACAGCTGAACACTGAAGCTTTCTTT. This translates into CASNPGQLNTEAFF.

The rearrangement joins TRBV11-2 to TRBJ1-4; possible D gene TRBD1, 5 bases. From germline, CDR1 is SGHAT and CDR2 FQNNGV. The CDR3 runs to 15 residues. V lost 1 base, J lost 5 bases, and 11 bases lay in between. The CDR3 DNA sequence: TGTGCCAGCAGCTTAGCCGGGACCTCCAATGAAAAACTGTTTTTT. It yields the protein CASSLAGTSNEKLFF.

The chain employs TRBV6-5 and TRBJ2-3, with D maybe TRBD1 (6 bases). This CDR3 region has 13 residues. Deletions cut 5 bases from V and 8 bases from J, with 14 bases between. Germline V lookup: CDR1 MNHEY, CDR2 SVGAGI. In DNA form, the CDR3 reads TGTGCCAGCAGTGCCCCAGAGGGGGTTACGCAGTATTTT. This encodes CASSAPEGVTQYF.

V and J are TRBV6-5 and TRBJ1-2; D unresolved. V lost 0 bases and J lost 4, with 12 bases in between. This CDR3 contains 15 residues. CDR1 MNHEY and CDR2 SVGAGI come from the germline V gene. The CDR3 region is CASSYSIREGYGYTF. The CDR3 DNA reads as TGTGCCAGCAGTTACTCGATCCGGGAGGGCTATGGCTACACCTTC.

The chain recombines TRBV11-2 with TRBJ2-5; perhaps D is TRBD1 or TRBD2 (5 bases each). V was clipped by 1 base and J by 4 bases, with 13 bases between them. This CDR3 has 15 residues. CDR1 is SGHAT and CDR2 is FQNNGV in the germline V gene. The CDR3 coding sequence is TGTGCCAGCAGCTTAGGGCCAGGGAGCGGAGAGACCCAGTACTTC. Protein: CASSLGPGSGETQYF.